This record looks at one T cell receptor (beta chain) sequence and its context. Its target is unknown. This sample was included in a study of T cells in Graves' hyperthyroidism and ophthalmopathy. Study findings and constraints: Stable hyperthyroidism was separated from ophthalmopathy by a model based on 13 V-J features.

From RNA transcripts, TCR beta CDR3 regions were amplified. HTBI primers drove first-round RT-PCR of the TCR CDR3. Each CDR3 protein is one row after TCRdb ran MiXCR on the multiplex PCR reads. The sample consists of 300,000 to 350,000 distinct CDR3 sequences, around 17% of them appearing once. CDR3 size: 14 residues. The ends lost 5 bases at V and 4 bases at J; junction bases unmatched: 4. Germline values: CDR1 ENHRY, CDR2 SYGVKD. The clonotype comes from a man aged 25 to 40 with Graves' hyperthyroidism. Sequenced input: blood. The V gene is TRBV10-3, the J gene TRBJ2-7, with 11 bases fitting TRBD1. The CDR3 DNA reads TGTGCCATCAGTACCGGGACAGGGGGTTACGAGCAGTACTTC. Encoded protein: CAISTGTGGYEQYF.